This T cell receptor (beta chain) appears in the sequencing data of a study of T-cell reconstitution after alpha-beta-depleted transplantation in children. In this sample, this clonotype turned up a few times. No antigen is known for it. Overall study findings and caveats: By about two months after transplant, alpha-beta T cells reportedly arose from several hundred graft clones that had expanded.

This sample's TCRbeta library carried unique molecular identifier barcodes. In TCRdb, the PCR reads were re-called with MiXCR into one record per CDR3 protein. The sample includes roughly 570,000 distinct CDR3 sequences, 27% of them seen just once. This sample comprised PBMCs, obtained before TCRalphabeta/CD19-depleted stem cell transplant. The receptor comes from a boy less than two years old with Wiskott-Aldrich syndrome, due to receive a stem cell transplant.

CDR3 sequence reads: CSARALPGLAGVGSYEQYF. The DNA of the CDR3 is TGCAGTGCTAGAGCATTACCGGGACTAGCGGGAGTAGGGTCCTACGAGCAGTACTTC. This rearrangement joins TRBV20-1 to TRBJ2-7; 14 bases agree with TRBD2. V shed 1 base, J shed 1 base, and the junction held 12 bases outside the gene matches. The CDR3 sequence is 19 residues long. Germline V CDR1 and CDR2: DFQATT, SNEGSKA (reference sequence).